The clone carrying this T cell receptor beta chain showed up just a few times. This record belongs to a study of beta chain features in type 1 diabetes. Sequenced material consisted of expressed TCRB transcripts (all of the isolated RNA was reverse transcribed). Sequenced by immunoSEQ multiplex PCR; TCRdb stores in-frame clones only, minus some. The data show roughly 170,000 clones, with approximately 13% seen just once and 0.62% held by the top ten. This CDR3 comprises 12 residues. Losses at the gene ends were 8 bases for V and 3 bases for J; bases not matched to a gene: 3. CDR1 and CDR2 from the germline V gene are GTSNPN and SVGIG (reference sequence).

The chain employs TRBV30 and TRBJ2-1; TRBD1 agrees at 8 bases. The TCR comes from a woman aged 18-29 years in good health. Sequenced input: central memory CD4+ T cells from blood. The CDR3 DNA sequence: TGTGCCGGGACAGGACACTACAATGAGCAGTTCTTC. Encoded protein: CAGTGHYNEQFF.